Presented here are 10 T cell receptor beta chains from one specimen sequenced in a study of blood T cell repertoires in COVID-19. Method: immunoSEQ multiplex PCR; TCRdb's copy keeps in-frame clones and lacks some. The sample lists 95,000 or so clones; 81% were seen once. Sequenced input: peripheral blood. The source is a man at least 80 years old with COVID-19, enrolled during active disease.

This chain joins TRBV24-1 and TRBJ1-2; D is perhaps TRBD1 (6 bases). The CDR3 runs to 14 residues. Trimming stripped 5 bases from V and 7 bases from J, with 16 bases between. The germline V gene has CDR1 KGHDR and CDR2 SFDVKD. CDR3 amino acids: CATSATGGLAGYTF. The CDR3 DNA follows: TGTGCCACCAGTGCAACGGGGGGCCTCGCTGGCTACACCTTC.

The V gene is TRBV6-4, the J gene TRBJ2-2; D is unresolved. Germline V gives CDR1 MRHNA, CDR2 SNTAGT. This CDR3 contains 13 residues. Trimming shortened V by 3 bases and J by 7 bases, and 9 bases separated the two germline ends. Written as DNA, the CDR3 is TGTGCCAGCAGTGATGAGGTGGACGGGGAGCTGTTTTTT. Translation: CASSDEVDGELFF.

The chain carries TRBV10-3 and TRBJ2-7; TRBD2 matches 9 bases. Trimming at V came to 5 bases and at J to 1 base, leaving 6 bases not matched to a gene. This CDR3 spans 15 amino acids. Germline V gives CDR1 ENHRY, CDR2 SYGVKD. CDR3 sequence: CAISSAGGPSYEQYF. CDR3 sequence (DNA): TGTGCCATCAGTTCAGCGGGAGGCCCTTCCTACGAGCAGTACTTC.

In this sample, this clone turned up a few times. The chain couples TRBV6-4 to TRBJ2-1; 8 nucleotides agree with TRBD2. The CDR3 is 15 amino acids. Germline CDR1 MRHNA, CDR2 SNTAGT. V shed 3 bases, J shed 4 bases, and the junction held 5 bases outside the gene matches. The CDR3 reads CASSEELAVYNEQFF. The CDR3 nucleotides read TGTGCCAGCAGTGAGGAACTAGCGGTGTACAATGAGCAGTTCTTC.

The rearrangement joins TRBV27 to TRBJ1-5; TRBD1 might be the D (6 bases). CDR3 size: 15 residues. CDR1 and CDR2 from the germline V gene are MNHEY and SMNVEV (reference sequence). V was cut by 5 bases and J by 3 bases, with 14 bases left in between. This chain's CDR3 is CASSTRTATNQPQHF. CDR3 sequence (DNA): TGTGCCAGCAGTACTCGGACAGCTACCAATCAGCCCCAGCATTTT.

In this sample, this clone turned up once. In DNA form, the CDR3 reads TGTGCCAGCAGCTTTGCGGATTTCAATGAGCAGTTCTTC. Translated, it gives CASSFADFNEQFF. The V and J genes are TRBV9 and TRBJ2-1; D unclear. CDR3 length: 13 amino acids. Per the germline V gene, CDR1 is SGDLS and CDR2 is YYNGEE. Trimming took 4 bases from V and 6 from J, leaving 11 bases between them.

The CDR3 here is CASSLFLDRPTDTQYF. Written as DNA, the CDR3 is TGTGCCAGCAGTTTGTTTCTCGACAGACCCACAGATACGCAGTATTTT. The V gene is TRBV27, the J gene TRBJ2-3; the D gene is possibly TRBD1 (5 bases). The V gene lost 3 bases and the J gene lost 2 bases, with 15 bases spanning the gap. This CDR3 region has 16 residues. Germline V lookup: CDR1 MNHEY, CDR2 SMNVEV (reference sequence).

The chain joins TRBV28 to TRBJ2-7, with 9 nucleotides matching TRBD1. CDR3 length: 15 amino acids. The V gene end was trimmed by 4 bases and the J gene end by 5 bases; junction bases not matched to a gene: 9. Germline V gives CDR1 MDHEN, CDR2 SYDVKM. In nucleotides, the CDR3 is TGTGCCAGCAGTTCCCCGGGGACAGGGATCCACGAGCAGTACTTC. This gives the protein CASSSPGTGIHEQYF. Combining the CDR3 with reference TRBV28 and TRBJ2-7 gives the whole variable domain DVKVTQSSRYLVKRTGEKVFLECVQDMDHENMFWYRQDPGLGLRLIYFSYDVKMKEKGDIPEGYSVSREKKERFSLILESASTNQTSMYLCASSSPGTGIHEQYFGPGTRLTVT.

The chain combines TRBV2 with TRBJ1-2; perhaps TRBD1 as D (5 bases). V was shortened by 5 bases and J by 0 bases, with 7 bases between the two germline ends. Germline values: CDR1 SNHLY, CDR2 FYNNEI. The length of the CDR3 is 13 residues. The CDR3 reads CASSWTSNYGYTF. As DNA, the CDR3 is TGTGCCAGCAGTTGGACATCTAACTATGGCTACACCTTC.

In its sample, this clone was seen once. In DNA, the CDR3 is TGTGCCAGCAGCTCCCGGACTAGCGGGAAATACAATGAGCAGTTCTTC. It yields the protein CASSSRTSGKYNEQFF. J is TRBJ2-1 and V is TRBV7-6; 12 bases are shared with TRBD2. CDR1 and CDR2 (germline): SGHVS, FNYEAQ. J lost 4 bases, V lost 4 bases, and 5 bases had no gene match. This CDR3 has 16 amino acids.